The present T cell receptor (beta chain) was sequenced within a study of control samples from healthy donors and cancer patients. Germline V gene sequence: CDR1 LNHDA, CDR2 SQIVND (reference sequence). The CDR3 has 11 residues. V was trimmed by 7 bases and J by 5 bases, leaving 7 bases between them. Assay used: immunoSEQ multiplex PCR; TCRdb lists only in-frame clones, some missing. The sample consists of over 75,000 clones, around 85% of them appearing once. The V call is TRBV19, the J call TRBJ2-3; D is perhaps TRBD2 (5 bases). This clonotype was sampled from a young man in good health. Sequenced sample: blood. The CDR3 nucleotides are TGTGCCAGTAACAGCGGAGATACGCAGTATTTT. It yields the protein CASNSGDTQYF.